These 15 T cell receptor beta chains share one sample of origin, sequenced in a study of shared clonotypes between healthy human individuals. Naive-designated CD8 cells lacked CD45RO, were positively enriched for CCR7, and omitted terminally differentiated effector memory CD45RA+ cells. The table came from immunoSEQ multiplex PCR; TCRdb's copy has only in-frame clones and leaves some out. Here the sample spans about 2 million clones, roughly 94% being singletons. Sequencing input: naive CD8+ T cells sorted from blood. Source of these receptors: a young man in good health.

The CDR3, as DNA: TGTGCCAGCAGCTTGGCCAGGAATCAGCCCCAGCATTTT. Encoded protein: CASSLARNQPQHF. V usage is TRBV5-5 and J usage is TRBJ1-5; D is uncertain. The ends were cut back, 0 bases at V and 4 bases at J, with 5 bases in the middle. Germline V gene lookup returns CDR1 SGHKS and CDR2 YYEKEE (reference sequence). The CDR3 contains 13 residues.

This clone was counted a few times. The chain couples TRBV30 to TRBJ2-2; D remains ambiguous. From germline, CDR1 is GTSNPN and CDR2 SVGIG (reference sequence). The CDR3 extends over 12 amino acids. V gave up 3 bases and J gave up 4 bases, with 6 bases separating them. The CDR3 sequence is CAWRPGTGELFF. The CDR3 DNA follows: TGTGCCTGGAGACCGGGCACCGGGGAGCTGTTTTTT.

About this clone itself: Within the sample, other DNA sequences also encode this same CDR3. The chain combines TRBV9 with TRBJ2-3, with no clear D. Germline V CDR1 and CDR2: SGDLS, YYNGEE. V was clipped by 4 bases and J by 6 bases, with 9 bases between them. This CDR3 is 12 amino acids long. Here the CDR3 DNA reads TGTGCCAGCAGCCCTGGGTCGGATACGCAGTATTTT. Residues: CASSPGSDTQYF. Together with reference TRBV9 and TRBJ2-3, the CDR3 gives the full variable domain: DSGVTQTPKHLITATGQRVTLRCSPRSGDLSVYWYQQSLDQGLQFLIQYYNGEERAKGNILERFSAQQFPDLHSELNLSSLELGDSALYFCASSPGSDTQYFGPGTRLTVL.

Worth noting for this clone: Other nucleotide sequences in the sample specify the same CDR3. The rearrangement joins TRBV9 to TRBJ2-3, with 11 nucleotides matching TRBD2. Losses at the gene ends were 4 bases for V and 0 bases for J; bases not matched to a gene: 4. The CDR3 sequence is 16 residues long. The germline gives CDR1 SGDLS, CDR2 YYNGEE. CDR3 residues: CASSPGTSGSTDTQYF. The CDR3 DNA follows: TGTGCCAGCAGCCCGGGGACTAGCGGAAGCACAGATACGCAGTATTTT.

CDR3 loop: CASSVGHRGNYGYTF. The CDR3, as DNA: TGTGCCAGCAGCGTAGGGCACAGAGGTAACTATGGCTACACCTTC. This chain uses TRBV9 with TRBJ1-2; no definite D call. This CDR3 has 15 residues. V was pared by 0 bases and J by 1 base, with 10 bases between. The germline CDR1 and CDR2 sequences are SGDLS and YYNGEE.

The CDR3 coding sequence is TGTGCCATCAGTGCGTCCCGGACTAGCGGGACTGGGGCCAACGTCCTGACTTTC. It specifies CAISASRTSGTGANVLTF. V gene TRBV10-3 combines with J gene TRBJ2-6; 12 bases are shared with TRBD2. From germline, CDR1 is ENHRY and CDR2 SYGVKD. CDR3 size: 18 residues. Trimming took 4 bases from V and 2 from J; bases not matched to a gene: 6.

This chain links TRBV27 with TRBJ2-7, with 8 bases that match TRBD2. Germline trimming cut 5 bases from V and 4 bases from J; bases unmatched to any gene: 13. The CDR3 extends over 16 amino acids. Germline loops: CDR1 MNHEY, CDR2 SMNVEV (reference sequence). This CDR3 is CASSPHGGGPRYEQYF. As DNA, the CDR3 is TGTGCCAGCAGTCCCCACGGGGGGGGCCCTCGTTACGAGCAGTACTTC.

Notes on this clone: Within the sample, other DNA sequences also encode this same CDR3. V is TRBV5-1 and J is TRBJ1-4; D is ambiguous. CDR3 length equals 13 residues. CDR1 and CDR2 from the germline V gene are SGHRS and YFSETQ. V gave up 0 bases and J gave up 8 bases, with 8 bases separating them. The CDR3 bases are TGCGCCAGCAGCTTGGAGGGCAGAGAAAAACTGTTTTTT. Translated: CASSLEGREKLFF.

Concerning this clone itself: The same CDR3 can be traced to other DNA sequences in this sample. The rearrangement joins TRBV5-4 to TRBJ2-7; D may be TRBD1 (6 bases). Per the germline V gene, CDR1 is SGHNT and CDR2 is YYREEE (reference sequence). The V end was cut by 4 bases, the J end by 0 bases, with 11 bases between. The CDR3 is made up of 14 amino acids. CDR3 sequence (DNA): TGTGCCAGCAGCCCTGGACAGAGCTCCTACGAGCAGTACTTC. It is translated as CASSPGQSSYEQYF.

In regard to this clone: The identical CDR3 is also encoded by other nucleotide sequences in the sample. The gene calls are TRBV11-2 and TRBJ2-7; the D is unclear. Trimming removed 4 bases at V and 0 bases at J, with 7 bases between. The CDR3 contains 13 residues. The germline V gene has CDR1 SGHAT and CDR2 FQNNGV. This chain's CDR3 is CASSYGSSYEQYF. Written as DNA, the CDR3 is TGTGCCAGCAGCTATGGATCCTCCTACGAGCAGTACTTC.

The J gene is TRBJ2-7, the V gene TRBV19; 12 nucleotides line up with TRBD2. CDR3 length: 15 amino acids. The V gene end was trimmed by 1 base and the J gene end by 5 bases; junction bases not matched to a gene: 3. Germline V CDR1 and CDR2: LNHDA, SQIVND (reference sequence). CDR3 protein: CASSIGGLAGNEQYF. In nucleotides, the CDR3 is TGTGCCAGTAGTATAGGAGGACTAGCGGGAAACGAGCAGTACTTC.

The chain links TRBV5-6 to TRBJ2-1; D unclear. Between the trimmed V and J ends, which lost 4 bases and 5 bases, there was a span of 7 bases. The germline V gene has CDR1 SGHDT and CDR2 YYEEEE. The CDR3 covers 12 residues. The CDR3 DNA reads as TGTGCCAGCAGCACGACCGACAATGAGCAGTTCTTC. This translates into CASSTTDNEQFF. Drawing the rest from reference TRBV5-6 and TRBJ2-1, the complete variable domain is DAGVTQSPTHLIKTRGQQVTLRCSPKSGHDTVSWYQQALGQGPQFIFQYYEEEERQRGNFPDRFSGHQFPNYSSELNVNALLLGDSALYLCASSTTDNEQFFGPGTRLTVL.

Note on this clone: The sample carries other DNA sequences with the same CDR3. V and J are TRBV6-5 and TRBJ2-2; D is possibly TRBD1 or TRBD2 (5 bases each). Trimming pared 2 bases from V and 4 bases from J, leaving 8 bases between. CDR3 length equals 14 residues. Germline lookup yields CDR1 MNHEY and CDR2 SVGAGI. In DNA, the CDR3 is TGTGCCAGCAGTTACGGGGCGGGCACCGGGGAGCTGTTTTTT. Amino acids: CASSYGAGTGELFF.

CDR3 amino acids: CSAGTAAELFF. The CDR3 DNA is TGCAGCGCTGGGACAGCCGCCGAGCTGTTTTTT. The chain joins TRBV29-1 to TRBJ2-2; 7 bases fit TRBD1. There are 11 residues in the CDR3. The J segment lost 11 bases and the V segment lost 7 bases, leaving 7 bases of the junction unmatched. In germline, CDR1 is SQVTM, CDR2 ANQGSEA.

CDR3 in amino acids: CASSRPGTGLDEQYF. CDR3 sequence (DNA): TGTGCCAGCAGTAGACCCGGGACAGGGCTCGACGAGCAGTACTTC. The chain has TRBV9 and TRBJ2-7; 9 positions agree with TRBD1. The CDR3 has 15 residues. Per germline, CDR1 SGDLS and CDR2 YYNGEE. The V segment lost 5 bases and the J segment 5 bases; nucleotides outside the gene matches: 11.